The 31 T cell receptor beta chains presented below share a single source sample, sequenced in a study of immune heterogeneity within non-small cell lung tumors. With around 0.6 ug used per sample, the template was genomic DNA from bulk tumor. Several widely spaced biopsies per primary tumor were taken during surgery. With untreated, newly diagnosed non-small cell lung cancer, the patients went on to undergo curative surgery. Amplification of TCR beta CDR3 was performed by multiplex PCR with 32 V and 13 J primers. TCRdb fed the multiplex PCR reads into MiXCR, producing one record per CDR3 protein. The repertoire holds about 1,900 distinct CDR3 sequences, with less than 55% as singletons. The specimen was lung tumor tissue. The origin of the receptors is a man between 65 and 85 years old with non-small cell lung cancer.

The gene calls are TRBV28 and TRBJ2-1, with D hard to call. Germline loops: CDR1 MDHEN, CDR2 SYDVKM. V shed 2 bases and J shed 5 bases, with 7 bases lying between them. The CDR3 covers 13 residues. CDR3 in DNA: TGTGCCAGCAGTTTAAGGTCCGACAATGAGCAGTTCTTC. Translating it yields CASSLRSDNEQFF.

The chain links TRBV18 to TRBJ1-1; the D is unclear. Trimming stripped 3 bases from V and 0 bases from J, with 14 bases between. The germline CDR1 and CDR2 sequences are KGHSH and LQKENI. The CDR3 is 16 residues long. The DNA for the CDR3 is TGTGCCAGCTCACCGGTCACATCGGGCATGAACACTGAAGCTTTCTTT. The encoded protein is CASSPVTSGMNTEAFF.

The rearrangement links TRBV11-1 to TRBJ2-2, with D tentatively TRBD2 (6 bases). V lost 6 bases to trimming and J lost 8 bases, with 16 bases between them. The CDR3 covers 14 residues. CDR1 is SGHAT and CDR2 is FQDESV in the germline V gene (reference sequence). The CDR3: CASRISGAAGELFF. The CDR3 DNA reads as TGTGCCAGCAGGATTAGCGGTGCTGCTGGGGAGCTGTTTTTT.

This clonotype was detected only a few times. This rearrangement joins TRBV28 to TRBJ2-6; possibly TRBD2 for D (6 bases). CDR3 length: 15 residues. V gave up 10 bases and J gave up 0 bases, with 13 bases separating them. CDR1 and CDR2 from the germline V gene are MDHEN and SYDVKM. This chain's CDR3 is CATSVGGSGANVLTF. DNA for the CDR3: TGTGCCACCTCTGTGGGGGGCTCTGGGGCCAACGTCCTGACTTTC.

This chain uses TRBV15 with TRBJ2-1; 7 bases align to TRBD1. The CDR3 is made up of 15 amino acids. CDR1 is LNHNV, CDR2 YYDKDF, per germline (reference sequence). Germline trimming cut 1 base from V and 3 bases from J; bases unmatched to any gene: 3. The DNA for the CDR3 is TGTGCCACCAGCAGAGGACGGGACAGCTACAATGAGCAGTTCTTC. Translating gives CATSRGRDSYNEQFF.

This clonotype has a handful of counts. The J gene is TRBJ2-5, the V gene TRBV20-1; D gene uncertain. The germline V and J ends were trimmed by 6 bases and 5 bases, with 13 bases remaining between them. Per the germline V gene, CDR1 is DFQATT and CDR2 is SNEGSKA (reference sequence). The CDR3 is made up of 12 amino acids. CDR3 residues: CSATPSWETQYF. As DNA, the CDR3 is TGCAGTGCCACCCCCAGCTGGGAGACCCAGTACTTC.

V usage is TRBV7-9 and J usage is TRBJ2-2; D is possibly TRBD1 (5 bases). The CDR3 has 12 residues. The ends were cut back, 5 bases at V and 7 bases at J, with 8 bases in the middle. Per germline, CDR1 SEHNR and CDR2 FQNEAQ (reference sequence). The CDR3 DNA sequence: TGTGCCAGCAGCAGGGGCGGCGGGGAGCTGTTTTTT. It codes for CASSRGGGELFF.

This clonotype is labeled large. The rearrangement joins TRBV28 to TRBJ1-6; no clear D. The CDR3 sequence is 12 residues long. Per the germline V gene, CDR1 is MDHEN and CDR2 is SYDVKM. Trimming left V 8 bases short and J 10 bases short, with 12 bases between. CDR3: CASSATKSPLHF. Written as DNA, the CDR3 is TGTGCCAGCTCGGCAACGAAGTCACCCCTCCACTTT.

The chain uses TRBV6-1 and TRBJ2-7; 8 bases fit TRBD1. Germline lookup yields CDR1 MNHNS and CDR2 SASEGT. The ends lost 4 bases at V and 4 bases at J; junction bases unmatched: 6. This CDR3 is 14 amino acids long. DNA of the CDR3: TGTGCCAGCAGTGCCGGGACAGGTAAATACGAGCAGTACTTC. It codes for CASSAGTGKYEQYF.

The chain joins TRBV2 to TRBJ2-2; 7 bases are a match to TRBD2. The length of the CDR3 is 16 residues. With 5 bases clipped from V and 7 bases from J, the junction kept 13 bases outside the gene matches. Germline V gene data show CDR1 as SNHLY and CDR2 as FYNNEI. CDR3 sequence (DNA): TGTGCCAGCAGTCCCAATACCGGGGGGTTTCGCGGGGAGCTGTTTTTT. Its translation: CASSPNTGGFRGELFF.

V is TRBV2 and J is TRBJ1-1; a weak D match, TRBD1 (6 bases). Germline V gene lookup returns CDR1 SNHLY and CDR2 FYNNEI. V lost 6 bases, J lost 5 bases, and 16 bases lay in between. This CDR3 spans 14 amino acids. The CDR3 nucleotides are TGTGCCAGCAGGGTCCGGGACAAAGGGACTGAAGCTTTCTTT. Protein sequence: CASRVRDKGTEAFF.

V usage is TRBV27 and J usage is TRBJ2-7; TRBD2 matches at 9 bases. The CDR3 runs to 15 residues. Germline CDR1 and CDR2: MNHEY and SMNVEV (reference sequence). Germline trimming cut 6 bases from V and 3 bases from J; bases unmatched to any gene: 9. The CDR3 coding sequence is TGTGCCAGCAGCCAGATAGCGGGAGTATTCTACGAGCAGTACTTC. This sequence encodes CASSQIAGVFYEQYF.

This sequence joins TRBV18 and TRBJ1-5, with TRBD1 matching 9 bases. J gave up 1 base and V 3 bases, and 7 bases lay outside the gene matches. Germline V gene lookup returns CDR1 KGHSH and CDR2 LQKENI. The CDR3 has 17 residues. The DNA of the CDR3 is TGTGCCAGCTCACCTGTTGAGACAGGGGGAAGCAATCAGCCCCAGCATTTT. It translates to CASSPVETGGSNQPQHF.

This clonotype was observed a few times. V gene TRBV27 combines with J gene TRBJ2-1; 9 nucleotides match TRBD2. The CDR3 is 14 amino acids. Germline lookup yields CDR1 MNHEY and CDR2 SMNVEV (reference sequence). V lost 6 bases to trimming and J lost 4 bases; unmatched junction nucleotides: 4. The CDR3 DNA reads as TGTGCCAGCAGCCCTAGCGGGAATTACAATGAGCAGTTCTTC. Encoded protein: CASSPSGNYNEQFF.

This clonotype occurred a few times. The chain links TRBV6-6 to TRBJ2-4; D may be TRBD1 or TRBD2 (6 bases each). The CDR3 has 13 residues. V was trimmed by 0 bases and J by 7 bases, leaving 7 bases between them. CDR1 MNHNY and CDR2 SVGAGI come from the germline V gene (reference sequence). CDR3 DNA sequence: TGTGCCAGCAGTTACTCAGGGGGGAACATTCAGTACTTC. This translates into CASSYSGGNIQYF.

The J gene is TRBJ2-2, the V gene TRBV12-5; the D gene is possibly TRBD1 (6 bases). V lost 1 base to trimming and J lost 6 bases, with 6 bases between them. From germline, CDR1 is LGHNT and CDR2 FRNRAP. CDR3 size: 13 residues. The CDR3 loop is CASGLGTAGELFF. Written as DNA, the CDR3 is TGTGCTAGTGGTTTGGGGACAGCCGGGGAGCTGTTTTTT.

V and J are TRBV20-1 and TRBJ1-5, with TRBD1 matching over 8 bases. With 2 bases clipped from V and 4 bases from J, the junction kept 7 bases outside the gene matches. CDR3 size: 15 residues. Germline CDR1 reads DFQATT; CDR2 reads SNEGSKA (reference sequence). CDR3 nucleotide sequence: TGCAGTGCTAGATCCTTCAGACAGGGGAATCAGCCCCAGCATTTT. It translates to CSARSFRQGNQPQHF.

V is TRBV27 and J is TRBJ2-7, with D perhaps given as TRBD1 or TRBD2 (5 bases each). CDR1 MNHEY and CDR2 SMNVEV come from the germline V gene (reference sequence). The CDR3 extends over 16 amino acids. Trimming removed 0 bases at V and 0 bases at J, with 12 bases between. The CDR3 DNA reads TGTGCCAGCAGTTTATCGTGGGGGAGTCTCTCCTACGAGCAGTACTTC. Protein product: CASSLSWGSLSYEQYF.

The chain couples TRBV30 to TRBJ1-1; D remains unclear. Trimming pared 3 bases from V and 11 bases from J, leaving 10 bases between. Germline values: CDR1 GTSNPN, CDR2 SVGIG (reference sequence). The CDR3 has 10 amino acids. The CDR3 here is CAWRGSGAFF. Written as DNA, the CDR3 is TGTGCCTGGAGGGGCTCGGGGGCTTTCTTT. Supplemented by reference TRBV30 and TRBJ1-1, the full variable domain reads SQTIHQWPATLVQPVGSPLSLECTVEGTSNPNLYWYRQAAGRGLQLLFYSVGIGQISSEVPQNLSASRPQDRQFILSSKKLLLSDSGFYLCAWRGSGAFFGQGTRLTVV.

The chain joins TRBV6-1 to TRBJ1-2; D perhaps matches TRBD1 (6 bases). The CDR3 contains 17 residues. In germline, CDR1 is MNHNS, CDR2 SASEGT. Trimming removed 9 bases at V and 2 bases at J, with 25 bases between. The CDR3 DNA is TGTGCCAGAAGCCCTCCCGGGGGGCTTACTCTAAACTATGGCTACACCTTC. Translating it yields CARSPPGGLTLNYGYTF.

V usage is TRBV12-3 or TRBV12-4 and J usage is TRBJ2-3; D remains ambiguous. CDR3 length: 13 amino acids. V was clipped by 0 bases and J by 5 bases, with 6 bases between them. The CDR3 loop reads CASSLAFRDTQYF. DNA of the CDR3: TGTGCCAGCAGTTTAGCGTTCCGAGATACGCAGTATTTT.

The chain is built from TRBV19 and TRBJ1-2; D gene uncertain. Germline loops: CDR1 LNHDA, CDR2 SQIVND (reference sequence). V lost 5 bases, J lost 1 base, and 11 bases lay in between. The CDR3 covers 14 residues. CDR3 loop: CASSVRILNYGYTF. CDR3 nucleotide sequence: TGTGCCAGTAGTGTCAGAATCCTTAACTATGGCTACACCTTC.

The V call is TRBV12-3 or TRBV12-4, the J call TRBJ1-2; D may be TRBD1 (5 bases). The CDR3 runs 14 residues. Deletions cut 3 bases from V and 2 bases from J, with 10 bases between. CDR3 DNA: TGTGCCAGCAGTTTCGGGGGGGTCAACTATGGCTACACCTTC. This gives the protein CASSFGGVNYGYTF.

The chain couples TRBV19 to TRBJ1-5; no reliable D call. CDR3 length equals 15 residues. V was trimmed by 9 bases and J by 5 bases, leaving 20 bases between them. Germline CDR1 LNHDA, CDR2 SQIVND (reference sequence). The CDR3 sequence: CASSLSRSPYQPQHF. The CDR3 nucleotides are TGTGCCAGCAGTTTATCAAGAAGTCCATATCAGCCCCAGCATTTT.

The genes are TRBV2 and TRBJ1-6; D gene ambiguous. Germline V CDR1 and CDR2: SNHLY, FYNNEI. The CDR3 spans 15 residues. The V end lost 4 bases, the J end lost 0 bases, and 7 bases lay between the germline ends. The CDR3 bases are TGTGCCAGCAGTGTGGAGAGCTCCTATAATTCACCCCTCCACTTT. It is translated as CASSVESSYNSPLHF.

The CDR3 loop reads CASKGNGYYEQYF. The CDR3 nucleotides are TGTGCCAGCAAAGGTAACGGGTACTACGAGCAGTACTTC. The V gene is TRBV27, the J gene TRBJ2-7; no definite D call. The CDR3 is 13 residues long. V was pared by 7 bases and J by 3 bases, with 13 bases between. Germline V gene data show CDR1 as MNHEY and CDR2 as SMNVEV (reference sequence).

This clonotype was detected a few times. CDR3 sequence (DNA): TGTGCCAGCAGCTTATCGGGGGTACGAGAGACCCAGTACTTC. Amino acids: CASSLSGVRETQYF. The rearrangement joins TRBV7-2 to TRBJ2-5, with a possible D match to TRBD2 (6 bases). The CDR3 runs to 14 residues. The V end lost 2 bases, the J end lost 4 bases, and 11 bases lay between the germline ends. Germline V gene data show CDR1 as SGHTA and CDR2 as FQGNSA.

The rearrangement links TRBV27 to TRBJ2-6; D unclear. The CDR3 is made up of 13 amino acids. Trimming cost V 6 bases and J 5 bases, with 8 bases left between them. Germline assignment: CDR1 MNHEY and CDR2 SMNVEV (reference sequence). The chain's CDR3 is CASSFDRANVLTF. DNA of the CDR3: TGTGCCAGCAGCTTCGACAGGGCCAACGTCCTGACTTTC.

V is TRBV20-1 and J is TRBJ2-1, with 7 bases lining up with TRBD2. The trim removed 4 bases at V and 7 bases at J, leaving 13 bases unmatched. The CDR3 spans 15 residues. CDR1 DFQATT and CDR2 SNEGSKA come from the germline V gene (reference sequence). In nucleotides, the CDR3 is TGCAGTGCTACTCTCCGGCGGGGGTCCAATAATGAGCAGTTCTTC. Protein product: CSATLRRGSNNEQFF.

The rearrangement uses TRBV24-1 and TRBJ2-1, with D possibly being TRBD1 (6 bases). This CDR3 is 12 amino acids long. The germline CDR1 and CDR2 sequences are KGHDR and SFDVKD. The germline V and J ends were trimmed by 6 bases and 7 bases, with 9 bases remaining between them. DNA for the CDR3: TGTGCCACCAGTCAGGGGTGGAATGAGCAGTTCTTC. Translation: CATSQGWNEQFF.

The chain carries TRBV4-1 and TRBJ1-1; D not certain. This CDR3 has 14 amino acids. The germline CDR1 and CDR2 sequences are MGHRA and YSYEKL. The ends were cut back, 0 bases at V and 8 bases at J, with 13 bases in the middle. As DNA, the CDR3 is TGCGCCAGCAGCCAAGATCTCGGTAGGGCCGAAGCTTTCTTT. Its translation is CASSQDLGRAEAFF.